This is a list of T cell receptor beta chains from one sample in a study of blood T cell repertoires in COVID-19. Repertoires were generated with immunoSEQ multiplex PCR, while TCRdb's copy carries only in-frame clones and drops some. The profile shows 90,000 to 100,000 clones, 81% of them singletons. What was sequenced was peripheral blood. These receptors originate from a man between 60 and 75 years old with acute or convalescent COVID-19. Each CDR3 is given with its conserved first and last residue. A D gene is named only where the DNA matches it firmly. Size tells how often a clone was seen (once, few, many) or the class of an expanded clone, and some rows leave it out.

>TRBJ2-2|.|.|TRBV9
CASSLGVTTGELFF
TGTGCCAGCTCCCTCGGGGTGACCACCGGGGAGCTGTTTTTT
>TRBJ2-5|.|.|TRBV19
CASSIVSAYGDYQETQYF
TGTGCCAGTAGTATCGTATCTGCCTATGGAGACTACCAAGAGACCCAGTACTTC
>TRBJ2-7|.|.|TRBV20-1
CSEGLSGEQYF
TGCAGTGAAGGACTCTCCGGGGAGCAGTACTTC
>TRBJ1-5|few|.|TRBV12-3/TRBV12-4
CASSFGGFQPQHF
TGTGCCAGCAGTTTCGGGGGTTTTCAGCCCCAGCATTTT
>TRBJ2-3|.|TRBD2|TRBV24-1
CATSGSGGGDTQYF
TGTGCCACCAGCGGTAGCGGGGGGGGAGATACGCAGTATTTT
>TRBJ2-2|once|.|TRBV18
CASSLASDNTGELFF
TGTGCCAGCTCACTCGCTAGCGATAACACCGGGGAGCTGTTTTTT
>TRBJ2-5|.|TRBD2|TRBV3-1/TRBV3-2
CASSQGSSGYYQTQYF
TGTGCCAGCAGCCAAGGTTCTAGCGGATACTATCAGACCCAGTACTTC
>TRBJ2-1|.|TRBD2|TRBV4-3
CASSSGLAGEQFF
TGCGCCAGCAGCTCCGGACTAGCAGGTGAGCAGTTCTTC
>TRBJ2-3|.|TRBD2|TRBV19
CASSIWASGEGADTQYF
TGTGCCAGTAGTATCTGGGCTAGCGGGGAGGGTGCAGATACGCAGTATTTT
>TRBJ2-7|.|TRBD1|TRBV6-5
CASSTGQSHPEQYF
TGTGCCAGCAGTACGGGACAGAGTCATCCCGAGCAGTACTTC
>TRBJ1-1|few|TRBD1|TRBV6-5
CASSPGQWGTEAFF
TGTGCCAGCAGTCCGGGACAGTGGGGAACTGAAGCTTTCTTT
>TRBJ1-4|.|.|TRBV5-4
CASSLGNRDGIEKLFF
TGTGCCAGCAGCTTGGGGAACAGGGACGGTATCGAAAAACTGTTTTTT
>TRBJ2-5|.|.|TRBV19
CASSLRVLGQETQYF
TGTGCCAGTAGCCTCAGGGTTTTGGGGCAAGAGACCCAGTACTTC
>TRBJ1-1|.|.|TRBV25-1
CASTPPQGWDTEAFF
TGTGCCAGCACCCCCCCGCAGGGTTGGGACACTGAAGCTTTCTTT
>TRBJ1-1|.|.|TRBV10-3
CAISVEGGRTEAFF
TGTGCCATCAGTGTTGAGGGCGGAAGGACTGAAGCTTTCTTT
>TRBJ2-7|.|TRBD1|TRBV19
CASSWDSQQSYEQYF
TGTGCCAGTAGTTGGGACAGCCAACAAAGCTACGAGCAGTACTTC
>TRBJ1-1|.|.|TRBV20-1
CSAPGDTEAFF
TGCAGTGCTCCAGGGGACACTGAAGCTTTCTTT
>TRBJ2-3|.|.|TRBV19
CASSIGLADTQYF
TGTGCCAGTAGTATCGGACTGGCAGATACGCAGTATTTT
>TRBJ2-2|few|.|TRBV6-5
CASSQGFGTGELFF
TGTGCCAGCAGTCAGGGGTTTGGCACCGGGGAGCTGTTTTTT
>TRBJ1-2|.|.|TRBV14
CASSQGGRASNYGYTF
TGTGCCAGCAGCCAAGGAGGCAGGGCGTCAAACTATGGCTACACCTTC
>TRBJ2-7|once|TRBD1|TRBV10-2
CASRPGQGPRMEQYF
TGCGCCAGCAGACCGGGACAGGGACCCCGCATGGAGCAGTACTTC
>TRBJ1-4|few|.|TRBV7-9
CASTWSGKANEKLFF
TGTGCCAGCACCTGGTCCGGGAAGGCTAATGAAAAACTGTTTTTT
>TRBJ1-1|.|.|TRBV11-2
CASSLGGGLYTEAFF
TGTGCCAGCAGCTTAGGGGGAGGCCTTTACACTGAAGCTTTCTTT
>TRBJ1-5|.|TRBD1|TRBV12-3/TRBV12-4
CASSRQGDQPQHF
TGTGCCAGCAGTCGACAGGGGGACCAGCCCCAGCATTTT
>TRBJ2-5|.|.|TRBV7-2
CASSLRGTVQETQYF
TGTGCCAGCAGCTTACGGGGGACAGTTCAAGAGACCCAGTACTTC
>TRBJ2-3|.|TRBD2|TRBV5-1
CASSSTSGQYF
TGCGCCAGCAGTTCGACTAGCGGACAGTATTTT
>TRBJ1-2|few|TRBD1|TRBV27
CASSLWPPRGQAFRYTF
TGTGCCAGCAGTTTATGGCCCCCCCGGGGACAGGCGTTCCGCTACACCTTC
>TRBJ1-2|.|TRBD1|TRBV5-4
CASSLGGTGAIYGYTF
TGTGCCAGCAGCTTGGGGGGGACAGGGGCTATCTATGGCTACACCTTC
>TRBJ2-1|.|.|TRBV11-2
CASSSVYEQFF
TGTGCCAGCAGCTCGGTGTATGAGCAGTTCTTC